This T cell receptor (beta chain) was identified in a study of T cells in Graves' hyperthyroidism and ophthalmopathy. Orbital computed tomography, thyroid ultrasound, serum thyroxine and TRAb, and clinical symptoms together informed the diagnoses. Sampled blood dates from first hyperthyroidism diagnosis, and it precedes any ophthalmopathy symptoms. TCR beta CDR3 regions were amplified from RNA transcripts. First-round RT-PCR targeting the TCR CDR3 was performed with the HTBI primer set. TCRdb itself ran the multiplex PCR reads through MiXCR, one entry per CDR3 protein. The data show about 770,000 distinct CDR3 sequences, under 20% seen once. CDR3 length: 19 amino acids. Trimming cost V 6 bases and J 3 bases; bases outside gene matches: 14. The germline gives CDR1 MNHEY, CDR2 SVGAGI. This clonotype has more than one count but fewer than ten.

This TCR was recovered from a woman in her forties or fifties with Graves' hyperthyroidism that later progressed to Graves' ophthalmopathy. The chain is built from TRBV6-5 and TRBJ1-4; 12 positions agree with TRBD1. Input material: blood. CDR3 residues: CASRNGYRDRGQPNEKLFF. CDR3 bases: TGTGCCAGCAGGAACGGGTACCGGGACAGGGGGCAGCCTAATGAAAAACTGTTTTTT.